This passage covers 25 T cell receptor beta chains from one sample sequenced in a study of blood T cell repertoires in COVID-19. TCRdb keeps only in-frame clones here, not all; method: immunoSEQ multiplex PCR. The sample lists fewer than 250,000 clones, around 83% seen once, with roughly 2.8% in the top ten. Material: peripheral blood. These receptors all come from a man aged 45 to 65 with active or convalescent COVID-19.

This chain connects TRBV6-6 to TRBJ2-7; D may be TRBD2 (6 bases). Germline V CDR1 and CDR2: MNHNY, SVGAGI (reference sequence). There are 13 residues in the CDR3. Trimming removed 5 bases at V and 7 bases at J, with 15 bases between. The CDR3 protein is CASSVFLGGEQYF. CDR3 sequence (DNA): TGTGCCAGCAGTGTCTTCTTGGGGGGAGAGCAGTACTTC.

The chain is built from TRBV12-5 and TRBJ1-6; no clear D. V was cut by 3 bases and J by 7 bases, with 4 bases left in between. The germline CDR1 and CDR2 sequences are LGHNT and FRNRAP. The CDR3 extends over 12 amino acids. The CDR3 sequence: CASGFSNSPLHF. CDR3 sequence (DNA): TGTGCTAGTGGTTTTAGCAATTCACCCCTCCACTTT.

The J gene is TRBJ2-7, the V gene TRBV10-3; 8 nucleotides agree with TRBD1. Per germline, CDR1 ENHRY and CDR2 SYGVKD. The CDR3 consists of 18 residues. The J segment lost 5 bases and the V segment lost 0 bases, leaving 15 bases of the junction unmatched. The CDR3 protein is CAISESRTIQGVADEQYF. The CDR3 DNA reads as TGTGCCATCAGTGAGTCAAGGACTATACAGGGGGTTGCGGACGAGCAGTACTTC.

The chain uses TRBV15 and TRBJ1-2; D perhaps matches TRBD1 (5 bases). The CDR3 is 15 amino acids. V was clipped by 1 base and J by 2 bases, with 11 bases between them. CDR1 is LNHNV and CDR2 is YYDKDF in the germline V gene (reference sequence). CDR3 sequence reads: CATSRGQGGNYGYTF. The CDR3 bases are TGTGCCACCAGCAGAGGCCAGGGTGGGAACTATGGCTACACCTTC.

This clone has more than one count but fewer than ten. The V gene is TRBV19, the J gene TRBJ2-5, with 7 bases identical to TRBD1. There are 13 residues in the CDR3. The V segment lost 5 bases and the J segment 1 base; nucleotides outside the gene matches: 1. Germline V gene sequence: CDR1 LNHDA, CDR2 SQIVND (reference sequence). CDR3 sequence reads: CASSRDSQETQYF. The CDR3, as DNA: TGTGCCAGTAGTCGGGACAGCCAAGAGACCCAGTACTTC.

The chain uses TRBV12-3 or TRBV12-4 and TRBJ1-1; D perhaps matches TRBD1 (5 bases). The CDR3 extends over 13 amino acids. V was pared by 5 bases and J by 3 bases, with 10 bases between. The CDR3 sequence: CASSEDSYTEAFF. The CDR3 coding sequence is TGTGCCAGCAGTGAAGACAGTTACACTGAAGCTTTCTTT.

This chain uses TRBV7-6 with TRBJ2-3, with D possibly matching TRBD1 (7 bases). Germline V gives CDR1 SGHVS, CDR2 FNYEAQ. Trimming cost V 6 bases and J 4 bases, with 17 bases left between them. This CDR3 is 15 amino acids long. This chain's CDR3 is CASRAGGITSDTQYF. The CDR3 DNA is TGTGCCAGCAGAGCAGGGGGGATCACGTCAGATACGCAGTATTTT.

The genes are TRBV5-8 and TRBJ1-5; D is ambiguous. Between the trimmed V and J ends, which lost 0 bases and 7 bases, there was a span of 14 bases. Per germline, CDR1 SGHTS and CDR2 YDEGEE. The CDR3 is 15 residues long. CDR3 residues: CASSLEGDVSQPQHF. CDR3 DNA: TGTGCCAGCAGCTTGGAAGGCGACGTTAGCCAGCCCCAGCATTTT.

The chain recombines TRBV5-1 with TRBJ2-2, with 8 bases identical to TRBD2. V shed 7 bases and J 1 base; nucleotides not matched to a gene: 6. Looked up from germline, CDR1 is SGHRS and CDR2 is YFSETQ. The CDR3 has 15 amino acids. In DNA, the CDR3 is TGCGCCAGCGTGGGGCTAGCGGGGAACACCGGGGAGCTGTTTTTT. It specifies CASVGLAGNTGELFF.

Comments on this clone: This sample includes further DNA sequences coding for the same CDR3. The chain uses TRBV7-9 and TRBJ2-5, with 7 bases lining up with TRBD1. J gave up 2 bases and V 1 base, and 4 bases lay outside the gene matches. Per germline, CDR1 SEHNR and CDR2 FQNEAQ (reference sequence). The CDR3 length is 15 residues. CDR3: CASSLDRGRQETQYF. CDR3 DNA sequence: TGTGCCAGCAGCTTAGACAGGGGTCGTCAAGAGACCCAGTACTTC.

The chain carries TRBV19 and TRBJ2-1; 9 positions agree with TRBD1. Germline trimming cut 5 bases from V and 4 bases from J; bases unmatched to any gene: 12. The germline V gene encodes CDR1 LNHDA and CDR2 SQIVND (reference sequence). The CDR3 is 17 amino acids. In nucleotides, the CDR3 is TGTGCCAGTAGTGGGGGGACCGGACAGGGGACATACAATGAGCAGTTCTTC. Translated, it gives CASSGGTGQGTYNEQFF. The whole variable domain, remainder taken from reference TRBV19 and TRBJ2-1, is DGGITQSPKYLFRKEGQNVTLSCEQNLNHDAMYWYRQDPGQGLRLIYYSQIVNDFQKGDIAEGYSVSREKKESFPLTVTSAQKNPTAFYLCASSGGTGQGTYNEQFFGPGTRLTVL.

This chain connects TRBV21-1 to TRBJ1-5; TRBD1, the table's D call, was not compared with the DNA. TRBV21-1 is shown as a pseudogene. CDR3 size: 17 residues. CDR3 nucleotides: TGTGCCAGCAGCAAAGACGGACAGGGGATACACAATCAGCCCCAGCATTTT. Translated, it gives CASSKDGQGIHNQPQHF.

This clone was seen just once. The chain combines TRBV5-1 with TRBJ2-3; unclear D gene. This CDR3 has 12 residues. V dropped 3 bases and J dropped 6 bases, with 8 bases sitting between them. The germline V gene encodes CDR1 SGHRS and CDR2 YFSETQ. CDR3 in amino acids: CASSSGWDTQYF. CDR3 nucleotides: TGCGCCAGCAGCTCCGGTTGGGATACGCAGTATTTT.

The chain carries TRBV2 and TRBJ2-7; 7 bases fit TRBD1. J gave up 3 bases and V 4 bases, and 6 bases lay outside the gene matches. Germline assignment: CDR1 SNHLY and CDR2 FYNNEI. The CDR3 has 14 residues. This CDR3 reads CASSARDRYYEQYF. CDR3 DNA: TGTGCCAGCAGTGCCCGGGACAGATACTACGAGCAGTACTTC.

The chain has TRBV28 and TRBJ1-2, with 8 bases identical to TRBD1. The CDR3 sequence is 17 residues long. J lost 4 bases, V lost 8 bases, and 18 bases had no gene match. Germline CDR1 MDHEN, CDR2 SYDVKM. CDR3 protein: CASEEGGQGVRSYGYTF. The CDR3 DNA is TGTGCCAGCGAGGAGGGTGGACAGGGTGTCCGTAGCTATGGCTACACCTTC.

The V gene is TRBV5-1, the J gene TRBJ2-7, with 9 positions matching TRBD2. The CDR3 is 16 amino acids. Germline trimming cut 4 bases from V and 6 bases from J; bases unmatched to any gene: 14. Germline V gives CDR1 SGHRS, CDR2 YFSETQ. Written as DNA, the CDR3 is TGCGCCAGCAGCCCAGCTCCACTAGCGGGCCGTACCGAGCAGTACTTC. Protein product: CASSPAPLAGRTEQYF.

V and J are TRBV18 and TRBJ2-7, with 9 bases that match TRBD1. Trimming took 3 bases from V and 6 from J; bases not matched to a gene: 9. The CDR3 has 15 residues. From germline, CDR1 is KGHSH and CDR2 LQKENI. The CDR3 DNA sequence: TGTGCCAGCTCACCCCTACCGGGACAGGGAGGCGAGCAGTACTTC. Protein sequence: CASSPLPGQGGEQYF.

In this sample, this clone turned up a few times. The chain joins TRBV24-1 to TRBJ2-1, with 8 bases fitting TRBD1. With 9 bases clipped from V and 8 bases from J, the junction kept 8 bases outside the gene matches. This CDR3 spans 13 amino acids. The germline V gene has CDR1 KGHDR and CDR2 SFDVKD. The CDR3 bases are TGTGCCACCCCTTGGACAGGGAACGATGAGCAGTTCTTC. Protein sequence: CATPWTGNDEQFF.

The chain employs TRBV12-5 and TRBJ2-7; D is unclear. From germline, CDR1 is LGHNT and CDR2 FRNRAP. This CDR3 comprises 13 residues. Trimming removed 0 bases at V and 4 bases at J, with 7 bases between. CDR3 region: CASGLVVSYEQYF. The CDR3 bases are TGTGCTAGTGGTTTGGTCGTTTCGTACGAGCAGTACTTC.

This clone was recorded only once. The chain employs TRBV6-1 and TRBJ1-5; maybe TRBD1 (5 bases). This CDR3 has 15 residues. Looked up from germline, CDR1 is MNHNS and CDR2 is SASEGT. V was pared by 1 base and J by 7 bases, with 14 bases between. The CDR3 is CASSEDTGVYQPQHF. The CDR3 nucleotides are TGTGCCAGCAGTGAAGATACAGGAGTATACCAGCCCCAGCATTTT.

The rearrangement links TRBV19 to TRBJ1-4; TRBD1 aligns across 11 bases. Germline V gene lookup returns CDR1 LNHDA and CDR2 SQIVND (reference sequence). Losses at the gene ends were 7 bases for V and 7 bases for J; bases not matched to a gene: 8. The CDR3 totals 15 residues. The CDR3 bases are TGTGCCAGTACCCCCTCCGGGACAGGGGGTGAAAAACTGTTTTTT. Protein: CASTPSGTGGEKLFF.

This clone came up a few times. The chain couples TRBV12-5 to TRBJ2-3; D is perhaps TRBD2 (6 bases). This CDR3 is built from 14 residues. Germline lookup yields CDR1 LGHNT and CDR2 FRNRAP. V lost 4 bases and J lost 0, with 8 bases in between. The CDR3 nucleotides read TGTGCTAGTGGTTCCAGCGGGAGCACAGATACGCAGTATTTT. It encodes CASGSSGSTDTQYF. Variable domain in full (rest from reference TRBV12-5 and TRBJ2-3): DARVTQTPRHKVTEMGQEVTMRCQPILGHNTVFWYRQTMMQGLELLAYFRNRAPLDDSGMPKDRFSAEMPDATLATLKIQPSEPRDSAVYFCASGSSGSTDTQYFGPGTRLTVL.

The chain employs TRBV5-4 and TRBJ1-1; D might be TRBD1 (6 bases). The CDR3 is made up of 16 amino acids. Per germline, CDR1 SGHNT and CDR2 YYREEE (reference sequence). V was shortened by 4 bases and J by 3 bases, with 19 bases between the two germline ends. CDR3 nucleotides: TGTGCCAGCAGCCCCGGCGGGGGGCGCGGGGACACTGAAGCTTTCTTT. Translation: CASSPGGGRGDTEAFF. The variable domain in full, completed from reference TRBV5-4 and TRBJ1-1, reads ETGVTQSPTHLIKTRGQQVTLRCSSQSGHNTVSWYQQALGQGPQFIFQYYREEENGRGNFPPRFSGLQFPNYSSELNVNALELDDSALYLCASSPGGGRGDTEAFFGQGTRLTVV.

This clone has just one count. The chain couples TRBV24-1 to TRBJ1-5, with D possibly matching TRBD1 (5 bases). V was pared by 1 base and J by 2 bases, with 14 bases between. Per the germline V gene, CDR1 is KGHDR and CDR2 is SFDVKD. This CDR3 has 17 amino acids. The CDR3 sequence is CATSDLAGGMCNQPQHF. The CDR3 DNA reads as TGTGCCACCAGTGATTTAGCGGGGGGGATGTGCAATCAGCCCCAGCATTTT.

The CDR3 spells CASSQDNQGGADTQYF. The CDR3 DNA reads as TGCGCCAGCAGCCAAGATAATCAGGGCGGCGCAGATACGCAGTATTTT. This chain connects TRBV4-3 to TRBJ2-3; D is perhaps TRBD1 (5 bases). Trimming took 0 bases from V and 4 from J, leaving 14 bases between them. This CDR3 is 16 amino acids long. The germline V gene encodes CDR1 LGHNA and CDR2 YSLEER.